This is a list of T cell receptor beta chains from one sample in a study of blood T cell repertoires in COVID-19. Data came from immunoSEQ multiplex PCR; TCRdb stores just in-frame clones and leaves some out. The sample includes 150,000 to 200,000 clones, 85% to 90% of them seen just once. The specimen was PBMCs or T cells enriched from blood (not recorded which). The receptors shown here come from a woman aged 40-49 years with acute COVID-19. CDR3s leave out the opening cysteine and the closing phenylalanine or tryptophan. Each record gives: V gene, CDR3 protein.

V: TRBV28; CDR3: ASSLLRDRGGGYT
V: TRBV12-1; CDR3: ASSFAPRSYDNEQF
V: TRBV5-1; CDR3: ASSLAGQGREQY
V: TRBV7-2; CDR3: ASSLVTRNTEAF
V: TRBV3-1/TRBV3-2; CDR3: ASSRSDRTYGYT
V: TRBV5-1; CDR3: ASSVTGGSYNEQF
V: TRBV9; CDR3: ASSAREYPAVGANVLT
V: TRBV6-5; CDR3: ASFKNTEAF
V: TRBV12-3/TRBV12-4; CDR3: ASSPEATGELF
V: TRBV29-1; CDR3: SAGQGVEEQF
V: TRBV2; CDR3: ASSEALRTPRETGELF
V: TRBV19; CDR3: ASSSPPNRDSGNQPQH
V: TRBV19; CDR3: ASSPWTGAREKLF
V: TRBV4-3; CDR3: ASSQDHPGLAGGVSGANVLT
V: TRBV6-2/TRBV6-3; CDR3: ASSLQGDEQF
V: TRBV19; CDR3: ASSPGLAAGELF
V: TRBV3-1/TRBV3-2; CDR3: ASSQRTGGGVEKLF
V: TRBV11-3; CDR3: ASSLTQNTEAF
V: TRBV21-1; CDR3: ASSKSETGQETQY
V: TRBV15; CDR3: ATSRATSGALAKNIQY